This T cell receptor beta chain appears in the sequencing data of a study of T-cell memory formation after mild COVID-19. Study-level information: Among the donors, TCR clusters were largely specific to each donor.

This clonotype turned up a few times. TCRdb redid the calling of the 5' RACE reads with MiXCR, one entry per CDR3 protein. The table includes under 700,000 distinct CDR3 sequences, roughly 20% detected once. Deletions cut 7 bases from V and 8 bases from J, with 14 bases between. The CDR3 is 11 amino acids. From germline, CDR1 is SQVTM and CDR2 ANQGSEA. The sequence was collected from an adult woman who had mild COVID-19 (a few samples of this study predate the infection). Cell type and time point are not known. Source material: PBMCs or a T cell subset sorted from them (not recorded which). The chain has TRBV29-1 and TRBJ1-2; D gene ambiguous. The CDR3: CSGGSPKGYTF. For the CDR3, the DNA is TGCAGCGGTGGCAGCCCTAAGGGCTACACCTTC. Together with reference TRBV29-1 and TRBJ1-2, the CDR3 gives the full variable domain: SAVISQKPSRDICQRGTSLTIQCQVDSQVTMMFWYRQQPGQSLTLIATANQGSEATYESGFVIDKFPISRPNLTFSTLTVSNMSPEDSSIYLCSGGSPKGYTFGSGTRLTVV.